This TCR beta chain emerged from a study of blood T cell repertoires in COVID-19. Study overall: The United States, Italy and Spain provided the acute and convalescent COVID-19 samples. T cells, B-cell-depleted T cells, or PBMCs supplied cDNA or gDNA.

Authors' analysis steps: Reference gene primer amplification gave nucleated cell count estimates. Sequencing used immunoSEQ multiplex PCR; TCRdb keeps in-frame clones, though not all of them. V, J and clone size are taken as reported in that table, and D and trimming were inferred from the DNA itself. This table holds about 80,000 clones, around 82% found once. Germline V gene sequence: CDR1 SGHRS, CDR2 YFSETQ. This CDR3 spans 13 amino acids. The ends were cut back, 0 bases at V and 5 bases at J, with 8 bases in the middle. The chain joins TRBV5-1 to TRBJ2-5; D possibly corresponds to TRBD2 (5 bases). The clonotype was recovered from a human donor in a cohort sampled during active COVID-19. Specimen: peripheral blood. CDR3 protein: CASSLGGWETQYF. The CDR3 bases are TGCGCCAGCAGCTTGGGAGGGTGGGAGACCCAGTACTTC. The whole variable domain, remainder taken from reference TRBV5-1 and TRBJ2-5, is KAGVTQTPRYLIKTRGQQVTLSCSPISGHRSVSWYQQTPGQGLQFLFEYFSETQRNKGNFPGRFSGRQFSNSRSEMNVSTLELGDSALYLCASSLGGWETQYFGPGTRLLVL.